The entry that follows covers one TCR beta chain sequence. Its target antigen remains unknown. The sample holds no much larger clone one base away, and base qualities are not on file. This entry is derived from a study of T cell repertoires in cytomegalovirus infection (dated by TCRdb to the late 2010s). In terms of the full investigation: Donor HLA type was relevant to the analysis, because carriage of CMV infection together with the matching HLA type was indicated by public TCR beta signatures. The investigation overall reported the following: Carriers of CMV infection plus the relevant HLA type were discriminated by the cumulative frequency of public TCR beta family members in the study cohort and in an independent roughly 350-donor cohort. The ex vivo response was dominated by HLA-C-restricted CMV-specific TCR beta clonotypes, which also provided the single most frequent clonotype in two of eight donors.

Sequencing was performed on an Illumina HiSeq 1500. TCRdb cleaned the public reads at Q25 with fastp, built clones with MiXCR and kept in-frame beta chains. A single entry per CDR3 protein holds the most common genes and DNA from its merged rows. This sample lists about 360,000 distinct CDR3 sequences; over 15% were detected once. The ten most abundant clones make up 7.5% to 9.5% of the sample. From the cysteine up to the phenylalanine, the CDR3 has a length of 18 residues. The entry retains the CDR3 DNA only, 54 bases that are in frame from base 1. In the germline V gene, CDR1 corresponds to SGHRS and CDR2 to YFSETQ. V loses 0 bases, J loses 0 bases, and the germline ends lie 13 bases apart.

Source material: PBMCs. The chain was built from TRBV5-1 and TRBJ2-6; no D gene is confidently identified. This TCR was recovered from a human donor in good health (CMV status not recorded). Some clones in this sample may be carry-over from other donors' samples. The CDR3 here reads CASSLGRGGPSGANVLTF. The DNA sequence follows: TGCGCCAGCAGCTTGGGTCGTGGTGGCCCCTCTGGGGCCAACGTCCTGACTTTC.